This is a list of T cell receptor beta chains from one sample in a study of response to subunit inactivated influenza vaccine. TCRdb independently ran MiXCR on the RT-PCR reads; one entry per CDR3 protein. Seen here are 450,000 to 600,000 distinct CDR3 sequences, about 7.6% observed once, and the top ten hold 10% to 15%. The sample consisted of PBMCs from blood, taken 23 months after vaccination. These TCRs come from a man between 50 and 70 years old who received an inactivated influenza vaccine. CDR3s include the opening cysteine and the closing phenylalanine or tryptophan. A D gene is named only where the DNA matches it firmly. A clone size is listed for some rows: how often the clone was seen (once, few, many), or a class if it is expanded.

TRBV7-2,TRBJ2-7,many,TRBD2,TGTGCCAGCAGCTTAGTGCCCACCGTCGGGGGGAACGAGCAGTACTTC,CASSLVPTVGGNEQYF
TRBV29-1,TRBJ2-5,few,NA,TGCAGCGTTGATTATTTGGAGACCCAGTACTTC,CSVDYLETQYF
TRBV7-9,TRBJ1-2,NA,NA,TGTGCCAGCACCGGGGGACCCTATGGCTACACCTTC,CASTGGPYGYTF
TRBV18,TRBJ2-3,NA,NA,TGTGCCAGCTCACCAGGGCGCGCAGATACGCAGTATTTT,CASSPGRADTQYF
TRBV4-3,TRBJ2-2,NA,TRBD2,TGCGCCAGCAGCCAACCCCCCGCCGGACTAGCGGGAGAGAACGGGGAGCTGTTTTTT,CASSQPPAGLAGENGELFF
TRBV5-4,TRBJ2-7,few,TRBD2,TGTGCCAGCAGCGCCGGGACTAGCGGGAAGACTGGCGAGCAGTACTTC,CASSAGTSGKTGEQYF
TRBV6-2/TRBV6-3,TRBJ1-2,NA,NA,TGTGCCAGCAGTTACTCGGGGAATCTCTATGGCTACACCTTC,CASSYSGNLYGYTF
TRBV10-3,TRBJ2-3,few,NA,TGTGCCACCCGTTCTGGGGGGGGCCGCACAGATACGCAGTATTTT,CATRSGGGRTDTQYF
TRBV5-4,TRBJ2-1,NA,NA,TGTGCCAGCAGCTTGGTGGGAGGGGGGCCTACACACAATGAGCAGTTCTTC,CASSLVGGGPTHNEQFF
TRBV7-2,TRBJ2-3,few,TRBD2,TGTGCCAGCAGCTTAGTCGCGGGAGGGCATGGGACAGATACGCAGTATTTT,CASSLVAGGHGTDTQYF
TRBV10-1,TRBJ2-1,NA,NA,TGCGCCAGCACCGCGGACGGAAACAATGAGCAGTTCTTC,CASTADGNNEQFF
TRBV7-6,TRBJ2-1,few,NA,TGTGCCAGCAGCGCTGGCTCATGGGCGTTCTTC,CASSAGSWAFF
TRBV6-5,TRBJ1-6,few,NA,TGTGCCAGCAGTTCCGTTTTTACAGGGAATTCACCCCTCCACTTT,CASSSVFTGNSPLHF
TRBV20-1,TRBJ2-1,many,TRBD2,TGCAGTGCTATCTCTAGGGAGGGAAGCTCCTACAATGAGCAGTTCTTC,CSAISREGSSYNEQFF
TRBV5-1,TRBJ2-7,many,TRBD2,TGCGCCAGCAGCATACACCGACTAGCGGGAGGGCCTGGTTACGAGCAGTACTTC,CASSIHRLAGGPGYEQYF
TRBV7-2,TRBJ2-1,NA,TRBD2,TGTGCCAGCAGCTTAGCCCTGATGCGGGGGGAGCAGTTCTTC,CASSLALMRGEQFF
TRBV15,TRBJ1-5,few,NA,TGTGCCACCAGCACCCCAGGGAGTCAGCCCCAGCATTTT,CATSTPGSQPQHF
TRBV19,TRBJ2-4,many,TRBD1,TGTGCCAGTAGCAAACAGGGGAAGGGAGCCAAAAACATTCAGTACTTC,CASSKQGKGAKNIQYF
TRBV28,TRBJ1-5,many,NA,TGTGCCAGCAGTTTATTTGACATCTTCAATAGCAATCAGCCCCAGCATTTT,CASSLFDIFNSNQPQHF
TRBV20-1,TRBJ1-5,few,NA,TGCAGTGCTAGACGGGACTTTAGCAATCAGCCCCAGCATTTT,CSARRDFSNQPQHF
TRBV28,TRBJ2-1,few,TRBD1,TGTGCCAGCAGTGGAATACAGGGGGCTGCCTACAATGAGCAGTTCTTC,CASSGIQGAAYNEQFF
TRBV5-5,TRBJ1-1,NA,TRBD1,TGTGCCAGCAGCTTGGGTGGACAGGGGGCCACTGAAGCTTTCTTT,CASSLGGQGATEAFF
TRBV20-1,TRBJ1-4,many,NA,TGCAGTGCTAGTGACCCTAGTGGAACTAATGAAAAACTGTTTTTT,CSASDPSGTNEKLFF
TRBV4-3,TRBJ2-7,many,TRBD1,TGCGCCAGCAGCCAAGATTTGGGGACAGCCTACGAGCAGTACTTC,CASSQDLGTAYEQYF
TRBV10-3,TRBJ2-7,few,TRBD1,TGTGCCATCAGGGCCGGGACAGGGAACGAGCAGTACTTC,CAIRAGTGNEQYF
TRBV6-2/TRBV6-3,TRBJ2-3,many,TRBD2,TGTGCCAGCAGTTATTCGGCGGGGGGCGCAGATACGCAGTATTTT,CASSYSAGGADTQYF
TRBV9,TRBJ2-3,few,NA,TGTGCCAGCAGCGTAGGTGGAGGGATGACAGATACGCAGTATTTT,CASSVGGGMTDTQYF
TRBV12-3/TRBV12-4,TRBJ1-2,NA,TRBD1,TGTGCCAGCAGGAGCCCCGGAAGGGGGCGCGGCTACACCTTC,CASRSPGRGRGYTF